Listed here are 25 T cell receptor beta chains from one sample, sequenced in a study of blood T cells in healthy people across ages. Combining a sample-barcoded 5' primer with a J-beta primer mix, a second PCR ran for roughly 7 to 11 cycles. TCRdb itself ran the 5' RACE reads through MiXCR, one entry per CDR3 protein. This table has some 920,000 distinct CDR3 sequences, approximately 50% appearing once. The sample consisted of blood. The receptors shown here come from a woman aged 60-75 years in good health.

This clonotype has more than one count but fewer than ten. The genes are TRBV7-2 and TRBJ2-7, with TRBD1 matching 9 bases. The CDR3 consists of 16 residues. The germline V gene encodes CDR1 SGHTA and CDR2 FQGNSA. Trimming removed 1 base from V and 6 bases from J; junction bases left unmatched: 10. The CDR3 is CASSLVGTGSVREQYF. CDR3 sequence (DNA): TGTGCCAGCAGCTTAGTTGGGACAGGGTCGGTGCGCGAGCAGTACTTC.

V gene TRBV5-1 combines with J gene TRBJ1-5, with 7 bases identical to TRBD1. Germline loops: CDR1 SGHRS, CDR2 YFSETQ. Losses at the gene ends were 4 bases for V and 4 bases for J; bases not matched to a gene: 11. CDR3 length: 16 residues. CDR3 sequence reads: CASSPQGGGTNQPQHF. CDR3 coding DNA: TGCGCCAGCAGCCCTCAGGGGGGCGGAACAAATCAGCCCCAGCATTTT. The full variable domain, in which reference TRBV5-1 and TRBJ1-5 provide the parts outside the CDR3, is KAGVTQTPRYLIKTRGQQVTLSCSPISGHRSVSWYQQTPGQGLQFLFEYFSETQRNKGNFPGRFSGRQFSNSRSEMNVSTLELGDSALYLCASSPQGGGTNQPQHFGDGTRLSIL.

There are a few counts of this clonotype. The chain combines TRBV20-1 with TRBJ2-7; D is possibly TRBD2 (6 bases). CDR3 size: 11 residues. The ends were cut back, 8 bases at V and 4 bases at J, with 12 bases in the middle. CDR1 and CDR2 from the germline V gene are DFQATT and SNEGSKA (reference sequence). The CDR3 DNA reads TGCAGTACCGCCCGGGGGTACGAGCAGTACTTC. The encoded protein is CSTARGYEQYF.

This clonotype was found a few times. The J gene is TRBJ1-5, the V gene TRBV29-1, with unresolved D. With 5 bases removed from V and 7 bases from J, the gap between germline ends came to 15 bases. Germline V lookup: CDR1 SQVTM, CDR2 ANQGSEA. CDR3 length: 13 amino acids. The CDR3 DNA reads TGCAGCGTTCAACACACATCAACCCAGCCCCAGCATTTT. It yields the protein CSVQHTSTQPQHF.

The CDR3, as DNA: TGTGCCAGCCAAAAAACCACTAGCGGGAGAAGAAGGCAAGAGACCCAGTACTTC. Translated, it gives CASQKTTSGRRRQETQYF. The chain is built from TRBV6-2 or TRBV6-3 and TRBJ2-7, with 11 bases matching TRBD2. The J call may be mistaken, given a closer DNA end match to TRBJ2-5. The germline CDR1 and CDR2 sequences are MNHEY and SVGEGT. The CDR3 is 18 residues long.

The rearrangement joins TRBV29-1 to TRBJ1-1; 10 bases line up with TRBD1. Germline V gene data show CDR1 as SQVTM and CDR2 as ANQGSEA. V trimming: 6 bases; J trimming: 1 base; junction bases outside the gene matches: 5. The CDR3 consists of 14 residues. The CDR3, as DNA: TGCAGCGTCGACAGGGGGCAGGGGAACACTGAAGCTTTCTTT. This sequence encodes CSVDRGQGNTEAFF.

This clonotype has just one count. The DNA of the CDR3 is TGTGCCAGCAGCTTAGCCGCGGGAGTATTGCAGTACTTC. It codes for CASSLAAGVLQYF. This sequence joins TRBV7-2 and TRBJ2-5; 7 bases fit TRBD2. The CDR3 extends over 13 amino acids. CDR1 is SGHTA, CDR2 FQGNSA, per germline. J gave up 11 bases and V 0 bases, and 6 bases lay outside the gene matches.

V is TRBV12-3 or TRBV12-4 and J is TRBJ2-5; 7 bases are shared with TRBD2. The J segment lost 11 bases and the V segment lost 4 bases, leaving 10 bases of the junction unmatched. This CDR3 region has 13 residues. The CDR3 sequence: CASSSGRAYGQYF. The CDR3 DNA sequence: TGTGCCAGCAGTTCTGGGAGGGCCTACGGGCAGTACTTC.

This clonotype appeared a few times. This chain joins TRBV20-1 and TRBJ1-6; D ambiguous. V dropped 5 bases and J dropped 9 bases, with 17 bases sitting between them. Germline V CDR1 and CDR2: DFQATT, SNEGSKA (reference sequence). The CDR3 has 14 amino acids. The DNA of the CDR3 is TGCAGTGCTGCCCGCGGCCAGGTGGCTTCACCCCTCCACTTT. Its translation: CSAARGQVASPLHF.

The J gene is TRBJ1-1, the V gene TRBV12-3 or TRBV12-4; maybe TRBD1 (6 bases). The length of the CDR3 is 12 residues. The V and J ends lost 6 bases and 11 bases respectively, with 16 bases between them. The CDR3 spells CASSQGGAWAFF. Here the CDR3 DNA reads TGTGCCAGCAGCCAAGGGGGGGCATGGGCTTTCTTT.

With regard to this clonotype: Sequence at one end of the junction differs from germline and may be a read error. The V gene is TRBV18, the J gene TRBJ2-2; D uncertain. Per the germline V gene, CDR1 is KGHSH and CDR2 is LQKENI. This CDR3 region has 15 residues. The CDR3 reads CVSSPTTANTGELFF. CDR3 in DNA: TGTGTCAGCTCACCCACTACAGCGAACACCGGGGAGCTGTTTTTT.

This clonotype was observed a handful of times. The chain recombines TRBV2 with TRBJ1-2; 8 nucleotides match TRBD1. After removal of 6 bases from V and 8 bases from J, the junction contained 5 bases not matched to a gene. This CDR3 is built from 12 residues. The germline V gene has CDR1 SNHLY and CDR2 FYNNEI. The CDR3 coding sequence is TGTGCCAGCAGCACGGGACAGGCGGGCTACACCTTC. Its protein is CASSTGQAGYTF.

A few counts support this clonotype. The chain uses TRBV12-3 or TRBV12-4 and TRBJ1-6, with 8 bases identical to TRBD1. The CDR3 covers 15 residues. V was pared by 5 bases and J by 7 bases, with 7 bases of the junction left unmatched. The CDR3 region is CASSRQGTVNSPLHF. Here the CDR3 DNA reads TGTGCCAGCAGTAGACAGGGGACAGTGAATTCACCCCTCCACTTT.

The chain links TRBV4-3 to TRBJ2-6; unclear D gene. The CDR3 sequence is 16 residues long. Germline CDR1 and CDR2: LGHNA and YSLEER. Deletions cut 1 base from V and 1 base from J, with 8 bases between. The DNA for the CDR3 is TGCGCCAGCAGCCAAGTAAGTCCTTCTGGGGCCAACGTCCTGACTTTC. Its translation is CASSQVSPSGANVLTF.

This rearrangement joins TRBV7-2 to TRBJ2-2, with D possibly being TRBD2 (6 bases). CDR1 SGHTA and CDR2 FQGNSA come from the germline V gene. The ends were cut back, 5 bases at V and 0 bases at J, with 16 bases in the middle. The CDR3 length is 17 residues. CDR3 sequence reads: CASSHIQGLSNTGELFF. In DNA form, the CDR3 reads TGTGCCAGCAGCCACATTCAAGGACTATCGAACACCGGGGAGCTGTTTTTT.

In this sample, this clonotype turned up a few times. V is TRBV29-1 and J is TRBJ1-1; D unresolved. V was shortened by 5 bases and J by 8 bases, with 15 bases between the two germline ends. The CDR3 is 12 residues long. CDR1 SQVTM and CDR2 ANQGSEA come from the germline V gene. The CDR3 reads CSVTPRIGEAFF. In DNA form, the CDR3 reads TGCAGCGTTACCCCTCGGATAGGCGAAGCTTTCTTT.

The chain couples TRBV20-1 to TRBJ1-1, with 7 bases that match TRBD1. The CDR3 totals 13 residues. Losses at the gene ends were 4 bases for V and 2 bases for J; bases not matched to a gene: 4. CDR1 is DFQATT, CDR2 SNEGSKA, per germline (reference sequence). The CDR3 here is CSAMGTANTEAFF. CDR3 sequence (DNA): TGCAGTGCTATGGGGACAGCAAACACTGAAGCTTTCTTT.

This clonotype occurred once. The CDR3 sequence: CASSFRRGWDEQYF. CDR3 bases: TGTGCCAGCAGCTTTCGGCGTGGGTGGGACGAGCAGTACTTC. The gene calls are TRBV27 and TRBJ2-4; D remains unclear. The J call may be mistaken, given a closer DNA end match to TRBJ2-7. Per the germline V gene, CDR1 is MNHEY and CDR2 is SMNVEV (reference sequence). The CDR3 runs 14 residues.

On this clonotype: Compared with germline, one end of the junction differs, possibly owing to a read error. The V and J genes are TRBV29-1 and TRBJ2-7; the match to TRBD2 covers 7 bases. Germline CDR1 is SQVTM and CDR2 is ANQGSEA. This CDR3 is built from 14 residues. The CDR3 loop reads CSVDDMREIYERYF. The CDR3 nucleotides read TGCAGCGTTGATGATATGCGGGAGATCTACGAGCGGTACTTC.

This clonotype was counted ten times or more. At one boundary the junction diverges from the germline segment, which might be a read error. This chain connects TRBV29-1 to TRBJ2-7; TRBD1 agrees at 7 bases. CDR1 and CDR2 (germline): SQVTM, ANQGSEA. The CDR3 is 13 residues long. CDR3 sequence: CSVGIGGSDEQYF. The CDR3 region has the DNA TGCAGCGTTGGAATAGGGGGCTCCGACGAGCAGTACTTC.

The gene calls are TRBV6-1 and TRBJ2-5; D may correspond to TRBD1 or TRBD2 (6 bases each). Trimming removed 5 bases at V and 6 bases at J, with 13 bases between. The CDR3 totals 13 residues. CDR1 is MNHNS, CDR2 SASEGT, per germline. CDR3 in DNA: TGTGCCAGCAGTAAGGGGGGTCCCCAGACCCAGTACTTC. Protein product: CASSKGGPQTQYF.

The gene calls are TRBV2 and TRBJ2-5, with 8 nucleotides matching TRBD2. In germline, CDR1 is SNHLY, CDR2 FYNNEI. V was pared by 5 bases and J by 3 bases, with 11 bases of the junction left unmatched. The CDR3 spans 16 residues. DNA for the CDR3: TGTGCCAGCAGTTCACCCCGACTTAGCGGGAAAGAGACCCAGTACTTC. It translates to CASSSPRLSGKETQYF.

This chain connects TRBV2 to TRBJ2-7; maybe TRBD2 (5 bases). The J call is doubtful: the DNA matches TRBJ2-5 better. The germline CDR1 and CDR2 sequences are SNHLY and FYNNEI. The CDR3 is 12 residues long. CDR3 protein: CASSVLAETQYF. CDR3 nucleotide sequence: TGTGCCAGCAGTGTTCTAGCTGAGACCCAGTACTTC.

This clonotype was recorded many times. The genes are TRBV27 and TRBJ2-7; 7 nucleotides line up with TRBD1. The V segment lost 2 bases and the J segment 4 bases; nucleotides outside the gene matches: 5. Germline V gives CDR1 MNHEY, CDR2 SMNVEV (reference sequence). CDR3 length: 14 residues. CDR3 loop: CASSLRGRGYEQYF. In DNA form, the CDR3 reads TGTGCCAGCAGTTTAAGGGGGCGAGGGTACGAGCAGTACTTC.

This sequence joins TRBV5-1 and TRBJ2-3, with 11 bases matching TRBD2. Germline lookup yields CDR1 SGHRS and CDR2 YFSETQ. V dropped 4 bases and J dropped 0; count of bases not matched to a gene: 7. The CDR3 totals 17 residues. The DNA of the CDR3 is TGCGCCAGCAGCCGAACTAGCGGGAGTCGCAGCACAGATACGCAGTATTTT. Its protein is CASSRTSGSRSTDTQYF.